These 12 T cell receptor beta chains originate from one sample sequenced in a study of T cells in localized non-small cell lung cancer. The method was immunoSEQ multiplex PCR; TCRdb's version includes in-frame clones alone and lacks a portion of them. The sample includes around 20,000 clones, around 93% of them seen just once. Material: peripheral blood, obtained before any cancer treatment. These receptors were obtained from a woman aged 40-69 years with stage I lung adenocarcinoma.

The rearrangement joins TRBV27 to TRBJ1-5; D may be TRBD1 (5 bases). V was trimmed by 3 bases and J by 4 bases, leaving 10 bases between them. This CDR3 has 14 amino acids. Germline V gives CDR1 MNHEY, CDR2 SMNVEV (reference sequence). Here the CDR3 DNA reads TGTGCCAGCAGTTTGGGGGGGACGAATCAGCCCCAGCATTTT. It specifies CASSLGGTNQPQHF.

J is TRBJ2-7 and V is TRBV6-6; 7 positions match TRBD2. This CDR3 has 13 residues. CDR1 and CDR2 from the germline V gene are MNHNY and SVGAGI (reference sequence). The V gene end was trimmed by 2 bases and the J gene end by 6 bases; junction bases not matched to a gene: 4. CDR3 coding DNA: TGTGCCAGCAGTTACCCCGGGGGGAGCGAGCAGTACTTC. This sequence encodes CASSYPGGSEQYF.

The V and J genes are TRBV29-1 and TRBJ2-3; D not certain. Deletions cut 7 bases from V and 0 bases from J, with 14 bases between. CDR3 size: 14 residues. Per the germline V gene, CDR1 is SQVTM and CDR2 is ANQGSEA. This chain's CDR3 is CSGASDASTDTQYF. The CDR3 DNA reads as TGCAGCGGGGCCAGCGATGCTAGCACAGATACGCAGTATTTT.

This chain links TRBV9 with TRBJ1-4, with TRBD1 matching 9 bases. Germline V lookup: CDR1 SGDLS, CDR2 YYNGEE. Trimming cost V 4 bases and J 5 bases; bases outside gene matches: 9. This CDR3 is 16 amino acids long. In nucleotides, the CDR3 is TGTGCCAGCAGCCTCCCACCGGGACAGGGAAATGAAAAACTGTTTTTT. Its protein is CASSLPPGQGNEKLFF.

The chain links TRBV6-6 to TRBJ1-2, with 12 positions matching TRBD1. The V segment lost 7 bases and the J segment 4 bases; nucleotides outside the gene matches: 7. The CDR3 length is 15 residues. From germline, CDR1 is MNHNY and CDR2 SVGAGI (reference sequence). Here the CDR3 reads CASIPGQGALYGYTF. The CDR3 nucleotides read TGTGCCAGCATACCGGGACAGGGGGCTCTCTATGGCTACACCTTC.

This chain uses TRBV30 with TRBJ1-1; TRBD1 is a possible D gene (5 bases). CDR1 GTSNPN and CDR2 SVGIG come from the germline V gene (reference sequence). This CDR3 contains 13 residues. Trimming took off 0 bases at V and 5 bases at J, with 10 bases between the two ends. The CDR3 loop is CAWSVGGSTEAFF. Here the CDR3 DNA reads TGTGCCTGGAGTGTCGGGGGGAGTACTGAAGCTTTCTTT. Based on the CDR3 plus reference TRBV30 and TRBJ1-1, the full variable domain is SQTIHQWPATLVQPVGSPLSLECTVEGTSNPNLYWYRQAAGRGLQLLFYSVGIGQISSEVPQNLSASRPQDRQFILSSKKLLLSDSGFYLCAWSVGGSTEAFFGQGTRLTVV.

The DNA of the CDR3 is TGCGCCAGCAGTCGAAACAGGGGACAGGTGAACACTGAAGCTTTCTTT. Translated: CASSRNRGQVNTEAFF. The chain combines TRBV5-1 with TRBJ1-1; 8 nucleotides match TRBD1. The ends lost 5 bases at V and 0 bases at J; junction bases unmatched: 9. CDR3 length equals 16 residues. CDR1 is SGHRS, CDR2 YFSETQ, per germline. The full variable domain, in which reference TRBV5-1 and TRBJ1-1 provide the parts outside the CDR3, is KAGVTQTPRYLIKTRGQQVTLSCSPISGHRSVSWYQQTPGQGLQFLFEYFSETQRNKGNFPGRFSGRQFSNSRSEMNVSTLELGDSALYLCASSRNRGQVNTEAFFGQGTRLTVV.

The J gene is TRBJ2-4, the V gene TRBV9, with TRBD1 matching 10 bases. Germline V gene lookup returns CDR1 SGDLS and CDR2 YYNGEE. The CDR3 consists of 16 residues. Germline trimming cut 4 bases from V and 0 bases from J; bases unmatched to any gene: 4. CDR3 nucleotides: TGTGCCAGCAGCCACGACAGGGGGCTAGCCAAAAACATTCAGTACTTC. Translating it yields CASSHDRGLAKNIQYF.

The V and J genes are TRBV19 and TRBJ1-6; D perhaps matches TRBD1 (5 bases). Trimming pared 0 bases from V and 6 bases from J, leaving 15 bases between. The CDR3 has 17 amino acids. Germline values: CDR1 LNHDA, CDR2 SQIVND (reference sequence). This CDR3 is CASSIDHGGQGNSPLHF. In DNA form, the CDR3 reads TGTGCCAGTAGTATAGATCATGGCGGGCAGGGTAATTCACCCCTCCACTTT.

The V call is TRBV4-3, the J call TRBJ2-3, with D possibly called TRBD1 or TRBD2 (6 bases each). The CDR3 has 16 residues. Trimming cost V 0 bases and J 0 bases, with 10 bases left between them. In germline, CDR1 is LGHNA, CDR2 YSLEER. The CDR3 DNA follows: TGCGCCAGCAGCCAAGATGAGGGGGGTAGCACAGATACGCAGTATTTT. Protein: CASSQDEGGSTDTQYF.

The genes are TRBV6-5 and TRBJ1-2, with 8 nucleotides matching TRBD1. The CDR3 runs to 14 residues. Germline loops: CDR1 MNHEY, CDR2 SVGAGI. The V and J ends lost 5 bases and 4 bases, in that order; junction bases with no gene match: 6. CDR3 in amino acids: CASSHRTGPYGYTF. For the CDR3, the DNA is TGTGCCAGCAGTCACAGGACAGGGCCCTATGGCTACACCTTC.

The chain links TRBV11-3 to TRBJ1-6; D might be TRBD1 (6 bases). In germline, CDR1 is SGHNT, CDR2 YENEEA. Trimming stripped 5 bases from V and 8 bases from J, with 10 bases between. This CDR3 region has 13 residues. This chain's CDR3 is CASSRGQDSPLHF. The CDR3 DNA reads TGTGCCAGCAGCCGGGGACAAGATTCACCCCTCCACTTT.